This TCR beta chain is from a study of shared clonotypes between healthy human individuals. Method: immunoSEQ multiplex PCR; TCRdb's copy keeps in-frame clones and lacks some. The sample has around 1,100,000 clones, roughly 77% seen once. Sequenced: memory CD4+ T cells from PBMCs. This sample's subset: CD45RA-negative fraction. The TCR sequence derives from a man aged 18 to 29 in good health. Some clones in this sample may be carry-over from other donors' samples.

The CDR3, as DNA: TGTGCCAGCAGCCAAGCGGCGTTGTCCCGTTTTTCCATTCTCTACGAGCAGTACTTC. It encodes CASSQAALSRFSILYEQYF. V usage is TRBV14 and J usage is TRBJ2-7; D remains ambiguous. Germline values: CDR1 SGHDN, CDR2 FVKESK. Deletions cut 1 base from V and 3 bases from J, with 25 bases between. The CDR3 runs to 19 residues. Filled out from reference TRBV14 and TRBJ2-7, the complete variable domain reads EAGVTQFPSHSVIEKGQTVTLRCDPISGHDNLYWYRRVMGKEIKFLLHFVKESKQDESGMPNNRFLAERTGGTYSTLKVQPAELEDSGVYFCASSQAALSRFSILYEQYFGPGTRLTVT.